These 7 T cell receptor beta chains were all obtained from the same sample, sequenced in a study of human T cells and chemical hapten exposure. The sample's time point: patch test 3, about 24 weeks after DPC sensitization. The treatment denotes: therapeutic diphenylcyclopropenone sensitization with weekly scalp DPC. Each CDR3 protein is one row after TCRdb ran MiXCR on the RACE reads. This table has some 97,000 distinct CDR3 sequences, less than 35% appearing once. The source material was whole blood, sampled in connection with sensitization to the hapten diphenylcyclopropenone (DPC). These receptors all come from a man aged 40-49 years with alopecia areata. Some clones in this sample may be carry-over from other donors' samples.

This clonotype was counted only a few times. The V gene is TRBV6-6, the J gene TRBJ2-3; tentative D call: TRBD2 (6 bases). This CDR3 contains 16 residues. V gave up 2 bases and J gave up 0 bases, with 12 bases separating them. Germline assignment: CDR1 MNHNY and CDR2 SVGAGI (reference sequence). CDR3 sequence: CASSYGRDASTDTQYF. CDR3 coding DNA: TGTGCCAGCAGTTACGGGCGGGACGCCAGCACAGATACGCAGTATTTT.

This clonotype was seen only a few times. The V and J genes are TRBV14 and TRBJ2-1, with a tentative D call TRBD2 (6 bases). CDR1 and CDR2 from the germline V gene are SGHDN and FVKESK. CDR3 size: 17 residues. V gave up 4 bases and J gave up 4 bases, with 20 bases separating them. CDR3 sequence reads: CASSRREQWDWYNEQFF. The CDR3 bases are TGTGCCAGCAGCCGTCGTGAGCAGTGGGACTGGTACAATGAGCAGTTCTTC.

This clonotype was picked up many times. The rearrangement joins TRBV11-2 to TRBJ2-3; no definite D call. CDR1 and CDR2 from the germline V gene are SGHAT and FQNNGV. V was cut by 5 bases and J by 1 base, with 16 bases left in between. CDR3 length: 16 residues. CDR3 nucleotides: TGTGCCAGCAGCGCACGCTTCGATACTGGCACAGATACGCAGTATTTT. It translates to CASSARFDTGTDTQYF.

The chain is built from TRBV7-9 and TRBJ1-1; D may be TRBD1 (6 bases). The V gene's germline CDR1 is SEHNR and CDR2 FQNEAQ (reference sequence). V shed 3 bases and J shed 6 bases, with 17 bases lying between them. The CDR3 totals 15 residues. The CDR3 here is CASSFTLRTDSEAFF. The CDR3 DNA reads TGTGCCAGCAGCTTTACGCTTAGGACAGATTCTGAAGCTTTCTTT.

The chain recombines TRBV12-3 or TRBV12-4 with TRBJ1-1; D gene unclear. The CDR3 is 15 amino acids. V lost 0 bases, J lost 0 bases, and 8 bases lay in between. The CDR3 sequence: CASSLATGVNTEAFF. CDR3 in DNA: TGTGCCAGCAGTTTAGCTACGGGCGTGAACACTGAAGCTTTCTTT.

This clonotype was counted only a few times. The gene calls are TRBV24-1 and TRBJ2-7; tentative D call: TRBD2 (5 bases). CDR3 length: 14 residues. Germline-derived CDR1 and CDR2 are KGHDR and SFDVKD. Trimming stripped 6 bases from V and 9 bases from J, with 20 bases between. CDR3 DNA sequence: TGTGCCACCAGTCAGATTTCGCGGGTGTCCGGGCAGTACTTC. Translation: CATSQISRVSGQYF.

In this sample, this clonotype turned up a few times. The gene calls are TRBV10-3 and TRBJ2-7; D not resolved. This CDR3 comprises 12 residues. With 3 bases removed from V and 4 bases from J, the gap between germline ends came to 7 bases. Germline V gene lookup returns CDR1 ENHRY and CDR2 SYGVKD. Written as DNA, the CDR3 is TGTGCCATCAGTGACCAAGAATACGAGCAGTACTTC. This sequence encodes CAISDQEYEQYF.